These T cell receptor beta chains were read from a single sample in a study of blood T cell repertoires in COVID-19. TCRdb's table, derived via immunoSEQ multiplex PCR, lists solely in-frame clones and lacks some. The sample carries 300,000 to 400,000 clones, 85% to 95% recorded once. The sequencing input was PBMCs or T cells enriched from blood (not recorded which). All receptors derive from a woman between 25 and 40 years old who had been exposed to COVID-19. CDR3s include the opening cysteine and the closing phenylalanine or tryptophan. The order of the fields is D gene, clone size, V gene, J gene, CDR3 DNA, CDR3 protein. D genes are given only for firm matches. Clone size is given for some rows only: seen once, a few or many times, or a class if the clone is expanded.

TRBD2,-,TRBV23-1,TRBJ2-1,TGCGCCAGCCTCCTCGGGACTAGCTGGGGCTATGAGCAGTTCTTC,CASLLGTSWGYEQFF
-,-,TRBV9,TRBJ2-3,TGTGCCAGCAGCCGGACAGCCACAGATACGCAGTATTTT,CASSRTATDTQYF
-,-,TRBV5-4,TRBJ2-2,TGTGCCAGCAGCCGGAGTACCGGGGAGCTGTTTTTT,CASSRSTGELFF
-,-,TRBV25-1,TRBJ2-5,TGTGCCAGCAGTGACGGGAACCAAGAGACCCAGTACTTC,CASSDGNQETQYF
-,-,TRBV7-9,TRBJ1-3,TGTGCCAGCAGCTGGGGGGATTACCGCTCTGGAAACACCATATATTTT,CASSWGDYRSGNTIYF
-,-,TRBV9,TRBJ2-7,TGTGCCAGCAGCGTAGGTAGGACGGACAACGAGCAGTACTTC,CASSVGRTDNEQYF
-,-,TRBV5-1,TRBJ2-5,TGCGCCAGCAGCTTGTGGGGGCCCGGAGAGACCCAGTACTTC,CASSLWGPGETQYF
TRBD1,few,TRBV2,TRBJ1-2,TGTGCCAGCGTGAACGACAGGGCTAACTATGGCTACACCTTC,CASVNDRANYGYTF
-,-,TRBV19,TRBJ1-3,TGTGCCAGTAGCCCCGCAGCAGGGGACGGAAACACCATATATTTT,CASSPAAGDGNTIYF
-,-,TRBV10-3,TRBJ1-3,TGTGCCACGGGAAAGGAGCCTTTGAGCTCTGGAAACACCATATATTTT,CATGKEPLSSGNTIYF
TRBD1,-,TRBV4-3,TRBJ2-7,TGCGCCAGCAGCCAAGATCTCGACAGGGGCCAGCAGTACTTC,CASSQDLDRGQQYF
TRBD1,-,TRBV6-5,TRBJ1-5,TGTGCCAGCAGTTCACGGACAGGGTGGACTCAGCCCCAGCATTTT,CASSSRTGWTQPQHF
-,-,TRBV27,TRBJ1-6,TGTGCCAGCAGACATTACAGCTTTACGGATAATTCACCCCTCCACTTT,CASRHYSFTDNSPLHF
TRBD2,once,TRBV6-2/TRBV6-3,TRBJ2-3,TGTGCCAGCAGTTACTCCGGGAGGCCCACAGATACGCAGTATTTT,CASSYSGRPTDTQYF
-,-,TRBV11-2,TRBJ2-7,TGTGCCAGCAGCTTAGAAGGGACAACCCTCTACGAGCAGTACTTC,CASSLEGTTLYEQYF
-,-,TRBV20-1,TRBJ1-5,TGCAGTGCTGGTGGGGGCGGCAATCAGCCCCAGCATTTT,CSAGGGGNQPQHF
TRBD1,-,TRBV2,TRBJ1-4,TGTGCCAGCAGGACACCGGGACAGCCAACCGGGGGACTGTTTTTT,CASRTPGQPTGGLFF
-,-,TRBV27,TRBJ2-5,TGTGCCAGCAGCCCGCCGACAAAAGAGACCCAGTACTTC,CASSPPTKETQYF
TRBD1,-,TRBV18,TRBJ1-1,TGTGCCAGCTCGGACCAGGGGGAGGCTGAAGCTTTCTTT,CASSDQGEAEAFF
TRBD2,-,TRBV7-9,TRBJ2-1,TGTGCCAGCAGCCTTAGCGGGGCTGAGCAGTTCTTC,CASSLSGAEQFF
-,-,TRBV5-1,TRBJ1-2,TGCGCCAGCAGCTTGGGAAATGCAGGGTTCGATGGCTACACCTTC,CASSLGNAGFDGYTF
TRBD1,-,TRBV7-2,TRBJ1-2,TGTGCCAGCAGCCACGGGGCGACAGGGGGCTTTGTATATGGCTACACCTTC,CASSHGATGGFVYGYTF
TRBD1,-,TRBV5-4,TRBJ2-5,TGTGCCAGCAGCAACAGGGGCTGGGAGACCCAGTACTTC,CASSNRGWETQYF
-,-,TRBV28,TRBJ1-2,TGTGCCAGCAGTTATACGACAGGCCGCTATGGCTACACCTTC,CASSYTTGRYGYTF
TRBD1,-,TRBV9,TRBJ2-1,TGTGCCAGCAGCGAGGGGAGCGGAAGTAACAGGGGGTTCTTC,CASSEGSGSNRGFF
-,-,TRBV7-9,TRBJ2-7,TGTGCCAGCAGACAGGGTGGGAGCTCCTACGAGCAGTACTTC,CASRQGGSSYEQYF
TRBD1,-,TRBV29-1,TRBJ1-2,TGCAGCGCCGGGACAGGGGGTTACTATGGCTACACCTTC,CSAGTGGYYGYTF